The 13 T cell receptor beta chains below come from one sample, sequenced in a study of T-cell reconstitution after alpha-beta-depleted transplantation in children. Unique molecular identifiers were used to barcode this TCRbeta library. TCRdb reanalysed the PCR reads using MiXCR and keeps one entry per CDR3 protein. The sample yields 90,000 to 150,000 distinct CDR3 sequences, around 23% seen once. The sequenced sample was PBMCs, mostly from graft donor cells, obtained 180 days after TCRalphabeta/CD19-depleted stem cell transplant. All receptors derive from a male patient between 2 and 15 years old who had a stem cell transplant for chronic granulomatous disease, so the T cells may come from the graft donor.

There are many counts of this clonotype. The V gene is TRBV20-1, the J gene TRBJ2-1, with 8 positions matching TRBD2. With V trimmed by 0 bases and J by 6 bases, 10 bases remained unmatched. This CDR3 is 16 amino acids long. Germline assignment: CDR1 DFQATT and CDR2 SNEGSKA (reference sequence). In DNA, the CDR3 is TGCAGTGCTAGAGATTGGAGGAGCGGGGGTACCAATGAGCAGTTCTTC. Its translation is CSARDWRSGGTNEQFF.

This clonotype was recorded many times. This rearrangement joins TRBV3-1 to TRBJ2-1, with 9 bases that match TRBD1. The CDR3 extends over 16 amino acids. Germline-derived CDR1 and CDR2 are LGHDT and YNNKEL (reference sequence). V lost 2 bases and J lost 5; bases outside the gene matches: 7. The CDR3: CASSQRQGVRDNEQFF. DNA for the CDR3: TGTGCCAGCAGCCAACGACAGGGGGTACGGGACAATGAGCAGTTCTTC.

V and J are TRBV5-1 and TRBJ2-7; D unclear. The ends were cut back, 0 bases at V and 0 bases at J, with 13 bases in the middle. Germline V lookup: CDR1 SGHRS, CDR2 YFSETQ. This CDR3 is 16 amino acids long. CDR3 sequence: CASSLVGSHPSYEQYF. In DNA form, the CDR3 reads TGCGCCAGCAGCTTGGTCGGCAGTCACCCCTCCTACGAGCAGTACTTC.

The chain uses TRBV12-3 or TRBV12-4 and TRBJ1-2; perhaps TRBD1 as D (6 bases). V was shortened by 2 bases and J by 8 bases, with 12 bases between the two germline ends. This CDR3 has 13 amino acids. This CDR3 is CASSLTGTTGYTF. CDR3 DNA sequence: TGTGCCAGCAGTTTAACAGGGACTACGGGCTACACCTTC.

In this sample, this clonotype turned up many times. The chain uses TRBV20-1 and TRBJ2-2, with 9 positions matching TRBD2. V lost 6 bases and J lost 4; bases outside the gene matches: 9. Germline V CDR1 and CDR2: DFQATT, SNEGSKA (reference sequence). The CDR3 spans 15 residues. The CDR3 reads CSALIAGDLTGELFF. The CDR3 DNA is TGCAGTGCCCTGATAGCGGGAGACCTCACCGGGGAGCTGTTTTTT.

This chain links TRBV12-3 or TRBV12-4 with TRBJ2-1; TRBD2 matches 10 bases. The CDR3 has 14 amino acids. The junction had 6 bases not matched to a gene; V was cut back by 9 bases and J by 4 bases. The DNA of the CDR3 is TGTGCCAGTCTCGGACTAGCGGATTACAATGAGCAGTTCTTC. It encodes CASLGLADYNEQFF.

The rearrangement links TRBV27 to TRBJ2-7; 8 positions match TRBD1. Trimming removed 5 bases from V and 6 bases from J; junction bases left unmatched: 3. The CDR3 consists of 12 residues. The germline V gene encodes CDR1 MNHEY and CDR2 SMNVEV (reference sequence). CDR3 sequence: CASSKTGAEQYF. For the CDR3, the DNA is TGTGCCAGCAGTAAGACAGGGGCCGAGCAGTACTTC.

The V and J genes are TRBV5-1 and TRBJ2-1; 11 bases map to TRBD2. This CDR3 region has 18 residues. From germline, CDR1 is SGHRS and CDR2 YFSETQ. V gave up 1 base and J gave up 10 bases; unmatched junction bases: 16. The CDR3 nucleotides are TGCGCCAGCAGCTTGCGGATGATAGCGGGAGGGCCCCCCCCCGAGCAGTTCTTC. Translated, it gives CASSLRMIAGGPPPEQFF.

The chain carries TRBV20-1 and TRBJ2-7; 9 bases align to TRBD2. This CDR3 spans 15 amino acids. Germline V gives CDR1 DFQATT, CDR2 SNEGSKA (reference sequence). J lost 5 bases, V lost 4 bases, and 12 bases had no gene match. As DNA, the CDR3 is TGCAGTGCTATTCAATCATTAGCGGGGGTAAACGAGCAGTACTTC. It codes for CSAIQSLAGVNEQYF.

This clonotype was seen ten or more times. Here the CDR3 DNA reads TGTGCCAGTAGTATACCGGGGGGCGCCGCGAACACCGGGGAGCTGTTTTTT. The encoded protein is CASSIPGGAANTGELFF. The chain links TRBV19 to TRBJ2-2, with D maybe TRBD2 (7 bases). The V gene's germline CDR1 is LNHDA and CDR2 SQIVND (reference sequence). The CDR3 runs 17 residues. The ends were cut back, 2 bases at V and 0 bases at J, with 13 bases in the middle.

V and J are TRBV5-1 and TRBJ2-1, with 13 bases identical to TRBD2. CDR3 length equals 14 residues. From germline, CDR1 is SGHRS and CDR2 YFSETQ. Trimming at V came to 4 bases and at J to 13 bases, leaving 8 bases not matched to a gene. CDR3 nucleotides: TGCGCCAGCAGCAGTGGGACTAGCGGGATGTTTCAGTTCTTC. Protein product: CASSSGTSGMFQFF.

The CDR3: CASSFSRGTDTQYF. CDR3 sequence (DNA): TGTGCCAGCAGTTTTAGCAGGGGCACAGATACGCAGTATTTT. The chain links TRBV12-3 or TRBV12-4 to TRBJ2-3, with D perhaps matching TRBD1 (5 bases). Trimming shortened V by 3 bases and J by 1 base, and 8 bases separated the two germline ends. CDR3 length: 14 residues.

The CDR3 region is CASSPWTGASYEQYF. DNA of the CDR3: TGTGCCAGCAGCCCCTGGACAGGGGCGTCCTACGAGCAGTACTTC. This chain joins TRBV4-2 and TRBJ2-7; 9 bases are a match to TRBD1. V lost 4 bases, J lost 1 base, and 5 bases stayed unmatched. CDR1 and CDR2 (germline): LGHNA, YNFKEQ. This CDR3 spans 15 amino acids.